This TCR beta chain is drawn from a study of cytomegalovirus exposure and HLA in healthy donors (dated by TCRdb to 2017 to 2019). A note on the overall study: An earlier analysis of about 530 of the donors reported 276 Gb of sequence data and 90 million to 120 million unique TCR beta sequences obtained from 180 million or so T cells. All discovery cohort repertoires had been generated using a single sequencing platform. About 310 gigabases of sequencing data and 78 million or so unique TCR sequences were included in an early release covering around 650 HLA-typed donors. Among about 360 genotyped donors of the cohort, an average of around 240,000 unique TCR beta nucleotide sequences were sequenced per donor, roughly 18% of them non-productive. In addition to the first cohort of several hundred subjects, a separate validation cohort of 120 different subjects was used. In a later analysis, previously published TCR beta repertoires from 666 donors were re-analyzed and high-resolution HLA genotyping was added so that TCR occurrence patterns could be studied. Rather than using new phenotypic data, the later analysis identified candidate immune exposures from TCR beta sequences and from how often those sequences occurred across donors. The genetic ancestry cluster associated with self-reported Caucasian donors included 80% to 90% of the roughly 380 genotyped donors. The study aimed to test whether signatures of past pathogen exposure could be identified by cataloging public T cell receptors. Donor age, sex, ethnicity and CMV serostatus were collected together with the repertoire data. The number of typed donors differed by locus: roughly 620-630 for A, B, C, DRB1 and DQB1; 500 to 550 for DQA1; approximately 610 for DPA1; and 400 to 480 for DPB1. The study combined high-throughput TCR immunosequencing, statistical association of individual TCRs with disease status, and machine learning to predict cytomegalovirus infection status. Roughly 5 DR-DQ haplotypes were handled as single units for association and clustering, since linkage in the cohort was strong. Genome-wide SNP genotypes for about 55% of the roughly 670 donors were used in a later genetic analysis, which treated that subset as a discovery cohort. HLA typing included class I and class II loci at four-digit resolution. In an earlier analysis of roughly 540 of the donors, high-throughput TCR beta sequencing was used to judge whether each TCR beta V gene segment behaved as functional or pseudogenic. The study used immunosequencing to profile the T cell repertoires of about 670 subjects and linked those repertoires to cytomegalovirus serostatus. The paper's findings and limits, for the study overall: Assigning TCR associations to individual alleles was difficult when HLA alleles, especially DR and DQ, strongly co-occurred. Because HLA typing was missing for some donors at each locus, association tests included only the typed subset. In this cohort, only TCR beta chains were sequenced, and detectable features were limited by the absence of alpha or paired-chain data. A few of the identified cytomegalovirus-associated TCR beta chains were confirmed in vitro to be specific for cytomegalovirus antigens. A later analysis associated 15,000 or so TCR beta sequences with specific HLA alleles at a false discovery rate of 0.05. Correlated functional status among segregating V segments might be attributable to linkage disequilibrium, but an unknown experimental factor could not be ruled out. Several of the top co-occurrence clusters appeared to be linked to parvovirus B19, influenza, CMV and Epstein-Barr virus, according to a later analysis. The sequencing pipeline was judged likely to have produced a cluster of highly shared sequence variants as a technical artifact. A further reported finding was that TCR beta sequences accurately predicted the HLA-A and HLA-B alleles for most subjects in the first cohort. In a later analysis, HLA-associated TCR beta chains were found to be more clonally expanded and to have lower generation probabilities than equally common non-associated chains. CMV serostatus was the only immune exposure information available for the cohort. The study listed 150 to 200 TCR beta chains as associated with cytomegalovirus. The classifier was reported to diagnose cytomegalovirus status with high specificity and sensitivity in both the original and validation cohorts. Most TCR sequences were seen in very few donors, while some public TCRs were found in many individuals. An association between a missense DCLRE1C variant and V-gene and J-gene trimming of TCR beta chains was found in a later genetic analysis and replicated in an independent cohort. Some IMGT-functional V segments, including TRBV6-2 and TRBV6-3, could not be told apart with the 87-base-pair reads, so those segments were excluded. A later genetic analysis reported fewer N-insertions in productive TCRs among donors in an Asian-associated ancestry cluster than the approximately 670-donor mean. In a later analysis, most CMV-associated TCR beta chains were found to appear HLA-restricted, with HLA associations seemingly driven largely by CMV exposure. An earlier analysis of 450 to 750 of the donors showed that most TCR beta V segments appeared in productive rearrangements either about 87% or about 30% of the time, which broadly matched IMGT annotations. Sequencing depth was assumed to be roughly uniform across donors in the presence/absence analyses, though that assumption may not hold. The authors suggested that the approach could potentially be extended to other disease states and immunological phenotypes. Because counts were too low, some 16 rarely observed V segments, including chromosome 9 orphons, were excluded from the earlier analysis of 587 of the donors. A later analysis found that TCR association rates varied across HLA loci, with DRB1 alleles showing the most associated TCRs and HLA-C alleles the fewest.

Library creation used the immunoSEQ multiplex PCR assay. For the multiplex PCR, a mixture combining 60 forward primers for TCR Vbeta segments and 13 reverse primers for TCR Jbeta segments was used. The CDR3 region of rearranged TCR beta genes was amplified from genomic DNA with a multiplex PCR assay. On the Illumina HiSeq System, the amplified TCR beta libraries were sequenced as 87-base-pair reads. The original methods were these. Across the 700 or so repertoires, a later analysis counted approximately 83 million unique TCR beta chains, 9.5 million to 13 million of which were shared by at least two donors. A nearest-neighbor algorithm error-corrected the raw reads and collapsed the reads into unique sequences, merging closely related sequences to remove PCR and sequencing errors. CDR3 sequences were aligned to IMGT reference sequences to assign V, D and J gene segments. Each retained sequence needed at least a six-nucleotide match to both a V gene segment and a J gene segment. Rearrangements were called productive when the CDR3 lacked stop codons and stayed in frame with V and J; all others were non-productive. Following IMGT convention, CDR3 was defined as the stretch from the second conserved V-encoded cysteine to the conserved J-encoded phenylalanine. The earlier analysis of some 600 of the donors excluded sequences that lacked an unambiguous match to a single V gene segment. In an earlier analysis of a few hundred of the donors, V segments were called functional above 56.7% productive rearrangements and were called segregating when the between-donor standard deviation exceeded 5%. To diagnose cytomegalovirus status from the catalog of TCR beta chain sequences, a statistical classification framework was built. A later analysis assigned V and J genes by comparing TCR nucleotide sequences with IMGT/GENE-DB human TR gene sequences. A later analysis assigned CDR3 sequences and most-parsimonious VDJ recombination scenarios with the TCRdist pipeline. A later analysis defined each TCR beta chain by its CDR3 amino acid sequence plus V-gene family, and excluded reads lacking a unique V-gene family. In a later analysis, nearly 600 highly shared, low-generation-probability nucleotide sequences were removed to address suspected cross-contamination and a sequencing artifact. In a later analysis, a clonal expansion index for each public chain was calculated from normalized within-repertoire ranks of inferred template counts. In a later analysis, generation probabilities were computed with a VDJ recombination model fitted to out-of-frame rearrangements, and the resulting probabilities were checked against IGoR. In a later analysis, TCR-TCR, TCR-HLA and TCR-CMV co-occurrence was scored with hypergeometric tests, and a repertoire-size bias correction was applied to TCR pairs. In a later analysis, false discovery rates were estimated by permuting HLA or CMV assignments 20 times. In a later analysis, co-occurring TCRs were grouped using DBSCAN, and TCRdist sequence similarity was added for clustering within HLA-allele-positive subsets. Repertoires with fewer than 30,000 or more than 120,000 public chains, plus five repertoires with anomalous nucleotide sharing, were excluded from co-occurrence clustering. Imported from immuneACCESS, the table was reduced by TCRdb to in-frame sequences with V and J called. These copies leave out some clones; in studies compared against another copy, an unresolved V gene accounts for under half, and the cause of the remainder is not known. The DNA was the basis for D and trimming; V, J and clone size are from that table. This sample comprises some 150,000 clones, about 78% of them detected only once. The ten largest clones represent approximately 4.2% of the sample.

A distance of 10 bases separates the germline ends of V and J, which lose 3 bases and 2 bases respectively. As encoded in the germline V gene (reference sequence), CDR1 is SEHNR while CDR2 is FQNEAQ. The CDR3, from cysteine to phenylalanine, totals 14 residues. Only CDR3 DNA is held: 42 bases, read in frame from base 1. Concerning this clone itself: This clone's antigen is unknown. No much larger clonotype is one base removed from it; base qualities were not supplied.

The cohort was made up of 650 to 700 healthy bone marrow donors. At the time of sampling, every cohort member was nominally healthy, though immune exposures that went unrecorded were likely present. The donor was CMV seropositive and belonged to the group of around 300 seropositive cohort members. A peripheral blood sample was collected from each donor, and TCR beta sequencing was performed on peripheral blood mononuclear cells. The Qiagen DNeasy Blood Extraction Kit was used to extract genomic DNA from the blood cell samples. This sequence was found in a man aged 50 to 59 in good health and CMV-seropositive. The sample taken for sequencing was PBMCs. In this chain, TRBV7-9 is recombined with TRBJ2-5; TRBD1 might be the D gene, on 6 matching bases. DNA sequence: TGTGCCAGCAGCTTCGGGACAAATCAAGAGACCCAGTACTTC. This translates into CASSFGTNQETQYF.